Listed here are 27 T cell receptor beta chains from one sample, sequenced in a study of shared clonotypes between healthy human individuals. Naive CD8 cells comprised CD45RO-negative, CCR7-positively selected cells, excluding terminally differentiated effector memory CD45RA+ cells. Data came from immunoSEQ multiplex PCR; TCRdb stores just in-frame clones and leaves some out. Among 450,000 to 700,000 clones listed, 95% to 96% were seen once. Sequences were obtained from naive CD8+ T cells sorted from blood. The origin of the receptors is a woman aged 25 to 45 in good health.

The genes are TRBV5-6 and TRBJ1-3, with D uncertain. The CDR3 runs 17 residues. The germline V gene has CDR1 SGHDT and CDR2 YYEEEE. Trimming took 3 bases from V and 0 from J, leaving 16 bases between them. The CDR3, as DNA: TGTGCCAGCAGCTCCAAGCAGGCACGTGCCTCTGGAAACACCATATATTTT. Protein: CASSSKQARASGNTIYF.

V usage is TRBV7-8 and J usage is TRBJ2-2; possibly TRBD2 for D (5 bases). V was pared by 8 bases and J by 5 bases, with 9 bases between. Germline V CDR1 and CDR2: SGHVS, FQNEAQ. The CDR3 extends over 12 amino acids. The CDR3 protein is CASPSKTGELFF. The CDR3 DNA reads as TGTGCCAGCCCTAGCAAGACCGGGGAGCTGTTTTTT.

This chain joins TRBV28 and TRBJ2-1, with 9 positions matching TRBD2. Germline-derived CDR1 and CDR2 are MDHEN and SYDVKM. The CDR3 extends over 15 amino acids. After removal of 10 bases from V and 0 bases from J, the junction contained 7 bases not matched to a gene. The CDR3 reads CATTSGRSSYNEQFF. CDR3 coding DNA: TGTGCCACCACTAGCGGGCGTAGCTCCTACAATGAGCAGTTCTTC.

The chain employs TRBV18 and TRBJ2-5; unclear D gene. The J call could be wrong; TRBJ2-7 is a better fit for the DNA end. Germline-derived CDR1 and CDR2 are KGHSH and LQKENI. The CDR3 sequence is 14 residues long. CDR3: CASSHINNSYEQYF. The CDR3 DNA is TGTGCCAGCTCACATATCAACAACTCCTACGAGCAGTACTTC.

The chain has TRBV2 and TRBJ1-5; D unresolved. CDR3 length: 12 amino acids. The germline V gene has CDR1 SNHLY and CDR2 FYNNEI. Between the trimmed V and J ends, which lost 0 bases and 6 bases, there was a span of 3 bases. The CDR3 region has the DNA TGTGCCAGCAGTGAAGCAGGTCAGCCCCAGCATTTT. Its protein product is CASSEAGQPQHF.

The chain recombines TRBV28 with TRBJ1-5, with D possibly being TRBD1 (6 bases). This CDR3 contains 17 residues. V lost 5 bases and J lost 5, with 22 bases in between. The germline CDR1 and CDR2 sequences are MDHEN and SYDVKM. CDR3 sequence (DNA): TGTGCCAGCAGTGATCATAAACAAGGCGGGGGGCATCAGCCCCAGCATTTT. It specifies CASSDHKQGGGHQPQHF.

This chain joins TRBV27 and TRBJ2-7; D possibly corresponds to TRBD2 (5 bases). The CDR3 runs 12 residues. The ends were cut back, 4 bases at V and 9 bases at J, with 13 bases in the middle. CDR1 and CDR2 from the germline V gene are MNHEY and SMNVEV (reference sequence). CDR3 DNA: TGTGCCAGCAGTTCGGCGGGCGGCGGGCAGTACTTC. This gives the protein CASSSAGGGQYF.

This clone has just one count. The rearrangement links TRBV5-1 to TRBJ1-5, with 8 bases matching TRBD1. After removal of 4 bases from V and 1 base from J, the junction contained 4 bases not matched to a gene. Germline V gene sequence: CDR1 SGHRS, CDR2 YFSETQ. The CDR3 runs 15 residues. In DNA form, the CDR3 reads TGCGCCAGCAGCCCAGGGGGCGAGAGCAATCAGCCCCAGCATTTT. This codes for CASSPGGESNQPQHF.

The chain employs TRBV5-5 and TRBJ1-2; no clear D gene. The CDR3 extends over 16 amino acids. The V end was cut by 0 bases, the J end by 6 bases, with 18 bases between. CDR1 and CDR2 from the germline V gene are SGHKS and YYEKEE (reference sequence). CDR3 loop: CASSLEAGGGINGYTF. The CDR3 nucleotides read TGTGCCAGCAGCTTGGAAGCTGGCGGTGGGATAAATGGCTACACCTTC. The variable domain in full, with the rest retrieved from reference TRBV5-5 and TRBJ1-2, is DAGVTQSPTHLIKTRGQQVTLRCSPISGHKSVSWYQQVLGQGPQFIFQYYEKEERGRGNFPDRFSARQFPNYSSELNVNALLLGDSALYLCASSLEAGGGINGYTFGSGTRLTVV.

As to this clone: Other DNA sequences of this sample code for an identical CDR3. The J gene is TRBJ2-1, the V gene TRBV29-1; 9 bases agree with TRBD2. The CDR3 has 13 amino acids. V trimming: 5 bases; J trimming: 6 bases; junction bases outside the gene matches: 5. CDR1 is SQVTM and CDR2 is ANQGSEA in the germline V gene. CDR3 nucleotide sequence: TGCAGCGTTATTGCGGGAGGGCCCAATGAGCAGTTCTTC. Protein product: CSVIAGGPNEQFF.

The chain employs TRBV29-1 and TRBJ2-1, with TRBD1 as a possible D gene (6 bases). Germline V gives CDR1 SQVTM, CDR2 ANQGSEA. The ends were cut back, 2 bases at V and 7 bases at J, with 9 bases in the middle. The CDR3 is 12 residues long. The CDR3 DNA reads TGCAGCGTTGAAACAGGGAGAAATGAGCAGTTCTTC. This codes for CSVETGRNEQFF.

The chain employs TRBV5-6 and TRBJ2-6, with D possibly TRBD2 on 6 matching bases. Between the trimmed V and J ends, which lost 0 bases and 3 bases, there was a span of 13 bases. In germline, CDR1 is SGHDT, CDR2 YYEEEE. The CDR3 runs 17 residues. Written as DNA, the CDR3 is TGTGCCAGCAGCTTGGGCGGGATGACTCTTGGGGCCAACGTCCTGACTTTC. Translating gives CASSLGGMTLGANVLTF.

The gene calls are TRBV28 and TRBJ1-5; D remains ambiguous. V was pared by 4 bases and J by 7 bases, with 17 bases between. Germline V gene data show CDR1 as MDHEN and CDR2 as SYDVKM. CDR3 size: 15 residues. The DNA for the CDR3 is TGTGCCAGCAGTTCCTGGACGTTGGGAACACAGCCCCAGCATTTT. It is translated as CASSSWTLGTQPQHF.

This chain links TRBV30 with TRBJ1-2; D not resolved. CDR1 is GTSNPN and CDR2 is SVGIG in the germline V gene (reference sequence). The length of the CDR3 is 13 residues. The ends were cut back, 1 base at V and 8 bases at J, with 14 bases in the middle. Here the CDR3 reads CAWSESAREGYTF. DNA of the CDR3: TGTGCCTGGAGTGAGTCAGCGCGAGAGGGCTACACCTTC.

The chain employs TRBV27 and TRBJ2-2; D not resolved. Trimming stripped 7 bases from V and 2 bases from J, with 5 bases between. The CDR3 totals 12 residues. Germline V gene lookup returns CDR1 MNHEY and CDR2 SMNVEV (reference sequence). The CDR3 nucleotides read TGTGCCAGCAAAATTAACACCGGGGAGCTGTTTTTT. Its protein is CASKINTGELFF.

The chain uses TRBV27 and TRBJ2-7; 9 nucleotides align to TRBD1. Germline V lookup: CDR1 MNHEY, CDR2 SMNVEV (reference sequence). The CDR3 is 16 residues long. Trimming cost V 6 bases and J 1 base; bases outside gene matches: 10. CDR3 nucleotide sequence: TGTGCCAGCAGCCTAATTGGGACAGGGTTATCCTACGAGCAGTACTTC. This codes for CASSLIGTGLSYEQYF.

This rearrangement joins TRBV7-2 to TRBJ2-7; tentatively, D is TRBD1 (5 bases). Trimming cost V 5 bases and J 0 bases, with 14 bases left between them. The germline gives CDR1 SGHTA, CDR2 FQGNSA. This CDR3 spans 15 amino acids. The CDR3 coding sequence is TGTGCCAGCAGCCCCAGGGCCACCCGCTCCTACGAGCAGTACTTC. Residues: CASSPRATRSYEQYF. The full variable domain, its missing parts supplied by reference TRBV7-2 and TRBJ2-7, is GAGVSQSPSNKVTEKGKDVELRCDPISGHTALYWYRQSLGQGLEFLIYFQGNSAPDKSGLPSDRFSAERTGGSVSTLTIQRTQQEDSAVYLCASSPRATRSYEQYFGPGTRLTVT.

This clone was counted a single time. J is TRBJ2-7 and V is TRBV5-4; TRBD2 matches 8 bases. The CDR3 loop spans 16 amino acids. Germline V gene sequence: CDR1 SGHNT, CDR2 YYREEE (reference sequence). Germline trimming cut 4 bases from V and 3 bases from J; bases unmatched to any gene: 12. For the CDR3, the DNA is TGTGCCAGCAGCGCCCCCCCCGGGACTAGAGGCTACGAGCAGTACTTC. This encodes CASSAPPGTRGYEQYF.

This clone was detected once. V and J are TRBV7-9 and TRBJ2-2, with TRBD2 matching over 7 bases. Per the germline V gene, CDR1 is SEHNR and CDR2 is FQNEAQ (reference sequence). The CDR3 consists of 15 residues. V shed 6 bases and J 0 bases; nucleotides not matched to a gene: 4. Written as DNA, the CDR3 is TGTGCCAGCAGTGCTAGCGGAGCGAACACCGGGGAGCTGTTTTTT. This sequence encodes CASSASGANTGELFF.

This chain uses TRBV7-8 with TRBJ2-7; tentative D call: TRBD2 (5 bases). CDR3 size: 14 residues. The V end was cut by 0 bases, the J end by 1 base, with 7 bases between. Germline lookup yields CDR1 SGHVS and CDR2 FQNEAQ. CDR3 sequence reads: CASSLARGSYEQYF. The CDR3 region has the DNA TGTGCCAGCAGCTTAGCTCGGGGTTCCTACGAGCAGTACTTC.

The table lists this clone with a count of one. This chain joins TRBV28 and TRBJ1-1, with D maybe TRBD1 (5 bases). Germline CDR1 and CDR2: MDHEN and SYDVKM. This CDR3 has 15 amino acids. Between the trimmed V and J ends, which lost 8 bases and 5 bases, there was a span of 21 bases. CDR3 bases: TGTGCCAGCGCCGGCCAAGGGGAGGGGCGAACTGAAGCTTTCTTT. Translated, it gives CASAGQGEGRTEAFF.

V is TRBV7-8 and J is TRBJ1-1; the D is unclear. The CDR3 sequence is 11 residues long. Trimming left V 6 bases short and J 8 bases short, with 10 bases between. Germline V gene sequence: CDR1 SGHVS, CDR2 FQNEAQ. The CDR3 DNA sequence: TGTGCCAGCAGTACTGGCCTGGAAGCTTTCTTT. Translating it yields CASSTGLEAFF.

The rearrangement uses TRBV4-2 and TRBJ2-1; TRBD2 is a possible D gene (6 bases). Germline V lookup: CDR1 LGHNA, CDR2 YNFKEQ. CDR3 length equals 14 residues. With 1 base removed from V and 9 bases from J, the gap between germline ends came to 13 bases. In DNA form, the CDR3 reads TGTGCCAGCAGCCAAGGCGGGGAAGGGTTTGAGCAGTTCTTC. Amino acids: CASSQGGEGFEQFF.

The genes are TRBV7-8 and TRBJ2-7; D remains unclear. The germline CDR1 and CDR2 sequences are SGHVS and FQNEAQ. This CDR3 spans 14 amino acids. V was trimmed by 6 bases and J by 3 bases, leaving 15 bases between them. CDR3 in DNA: TGTGCCAGCAGTTCGGACGGAAACATCTACGAGCAGTACTTC. Translation gives CASSSDGNIYEQYF.

The V and J genes are TRBV5-6 and TRBJ1-1; no reliable D call. V lost 0 bases and J 1 base, leaving 7 bases between the germline ends. This CDR3 region has 14 residues. Germline-derived CDR1 and CDR2 are SGHDT and YYEEEE. The CDR3 nucleotides are TGTGCCAGCAGCTTGGAACGAACGAACACTGAAGCTTTCTTT. Translation: CASSLERTNTEAFF.

On this clone itself: The sample contains more than one DNA sequence encoding this CDR3. V usage is TRBV27 and J usage is TRBJ2-6; 9 bases align to TRBD1. There are 16 residues in the CDR3. V shed 6 bases and J 1 base; nucleotides not matched to a gene: 4. Germline CDR1 MNHEY, CDR2 SMNVEV (reference sequence). CDR3 coding DNA: TGTGCCAGCAGCCTGGGACAGGGTTCTGGGGCCAACGTCCTGACTTTC. This gives the protein CASSLGQGSGANVLTF.

The CDR3 loop reads CASSIGVGAQETQYF. In DNA, the CDR3 is TGTGCCAGTAGTATAGGGGTAGGGGCCCAAGAGACCCAGTACTTC. The chain joins TRBV19 to TRBJ2-5; weak D call: TRBD1 (5 bases). The CDR3 contains 15 residues. V was cut by 1 base and J by 1 base, with 10 bases left in between. Germline assignment: CDR1 LNHDA and CDR2 SQIVND (reference sequence).